This TCR beta chain is drawn from a study of shared clonotypes between healthy human individuals. Germline V gives CDR1 MDHEN, CDR2 SYDVKM. V was clipped by 8 bases and J by 4 bases; unmatched bases: 13. This CDR3 is 16 amino acids long. TCRdb's copy holds only in-frame clones and misses some; the assay was immunoSEQ multiplex PCR. The sample consists of 2.5 million or so clones, more than 90% of them appearing once. The sequence was collected from a man between 18 and 35 years old in good health. The sequenced sample was naive CD4+ T cells sorted from blood. Described subset: CD45RA+ positively selected. The chain is built from TRBV28 and TRBJ2-1; 8 nucleotides align to TRBD2. CDR3: CASQAGGGRFYNEQFF. CDR3 bases: TGTGCCAGCCAGGCGGGAGGCGGTCGGTTTTACAATGAGCAGTTCTTC.